The clone carrying this T cell receptor (beta chain) was seen many times. Lacking the conserved final phenylalanine or tryptophan, this CDR3 likely reflects a read error. The entry originates in a study of CD8+CD57+ T cells in acquired aplastic anemia. On the study more broadly: DNA recovered from sorted CD4+ and CD8+ cells had a mean of 3.2 ug.

This CDR3 is 11 amino acids long. Germline V gene lookup returns CDR1 GTSNPN and CDR2 SVGIG (reference sequence). Between the trimmed V and J ends, which lost 0 bases and 8 bases, there was a span of 7 bases. Genomic DNA templated the TCR beta VDJ and CDR3 profiling. TCRdb reprocessed the reads with MiXCR, giving one entry per CDR3 protein. This sample has roughly 58,000 distinct CDR3 sequences, with over 45% found just once. V and J are TRBV30 and TRBJ1-2; perhaps TRBD1 as D (5 bases). The origin of this receptor is a human donor in good health, serving as a control. Sequencing was performed on sorted CD4+, CD8+, or CD8+CD57+ T cells (not recorded which) from PBMCs. The CDR3, as DNA: TGTGCCTGGAGTGTTGGGGGGGGCTACACCTCC. This encodes CAWSVGGGYTS.